These 19 T cell receptor beta chains were all obtained from the same sample, sequenced in a study of PD-1 blockade in classical Hodgkin lymphoma. Only in-frame clones appear in the TCRdb table, and some are missing; sequencing was by immunoSEQ multiplex PCR. The sample lists roughly 100,000 clones; roughly 91% were seen once. Indicated time point: cycle 4 day 1 (C4D1), after 6 weeks of nivolumab. In every patient, relapse followed autologous stem cell transplantation, while exposure to brentuximab vedotin differed. The sequencing used peripheral blood mononuclear cells (PBMCs), collected before the fourth cycle of nivolumab. These receptors all come from a human donor with classical Hodgkin lymphoma.

The chain uses TRBV7-6 and TRBJ2-6; D is undetermined. The ends were cut back, 2 bases at V and 0 bases at J, with 11 bases in the middle. The CDR3 runs 17 residues. Germline-derived CDR1 and CDR2 are SGHVS and FNYEAQ. This CDR3 reads CASSLWPETSGANVLTF. DNA for the CDR3: TGTGCCAGCAGCTTATGGCCAGAGACCTCTGGGGCCAACGTCCTGACTTTC.

This chain connects TRBV11-3 to TRBJ2-1; D may be TRBD2 (5 bases). Germline CDR1 and CDR2: SGHNT and YENEEA. The CDR3 is made up of 16 amino acids. Trimming cost V 6 bases and J 0 bases, with 15 bases left between them. The CDR3 is CASSPGLRSSYNEQFF. CDR3 in DNA: TGTGCCAGCAGTCCAGGACTGAGGAGCTCCTACAATGAGCAGTTCTTC.

The rearrangement links TRBV5-1 to TRBJ1-2; no definite D call. The germline V gene encodes CDR1 SGHRS and CDR2 YFSETQ. The length of the CDR3 is 14 residues. V was cut by 0 bases and J by 4 bases, with 10 bases left in between. In DNA, the CDR3 is TGCGCCAGCAGCTTGGCCATAGCGGCCTATGGCTACACCTTC. It encodes CASSLAIAAYGYTF.

This rearrangement joins TRBV30 to TRBJ2-1, with 14 bases that match TRBD2. The V gene end was trimmed by 3 bases and the J gene end by 1 base; junction bases not matched to a gene: 8. The CDR3 totals 18 residues. Germline V gives CDR1 GTSNPN, CDR2 SVGIG (reference sequence). CDR3 sequence: CAWRRTSGGRVSYNEQFF. The CDR3 DNA reads as TGTGCCTGGAGGAGGACTAGCGGGGGGAGGGTGTCCTACAATGAGCAGTTCTTC.

Worth noting for this clone: One end of the junction fails to match germline, which may point to a read error. The chain links TRBV13 to TRBJ2-5; 13 bases are shared with TRBD2. This CDR3 has 13 amino acids. Germline CDR1 and CDR2: PRHDT and FYEKMQ (reference sequence). The CDR3 DNA reads as TGTGCCAGCAGCCTAGGACTAGCGGGAGAGCAGTACTTC. Translated, it gives CASSLGLAGEQYF. Using reference TRBV13 and TRBJ2-5 for the parts outside the CDR3, the full variable domain is AAGVIQSPRHLIKEKRETATLKCYPIPRHDTVYWYQQGPGQDPQFLISFYEKMQSDKGSIPDRFSAQQFSDYHSELNMSSLELGDSALYFCASSLGLAGEQYFGPGTRLLVL.

This rearrangement joins TRBV28 to TRBJ1-5, with D possibly being TRBD1 (6 bases). The CDR3 covers 16 residues. Germline V CDR1 and CDR2: MDHEN, SYDVKM. V lost 3 bases, J lost 4 bases, and 16 bases lay in between. Here the CDR3 DNA reads TGTGCCAGCAGTTTTTTCGGGGGGGCCCCTAATCAGCCCCAGCATTTT. Residues: CASSFFGGAPNQPQHF.

The chain uses TRBV9 and TRBJ1-2; 10 bases match TRBD1. The CDR3 is made up of 16 amino acids. In germline, CDR1 is SGDLS, CDR2 YYNGEE. V shed 0 bases and J 8 bases; nucleotides not matched to a gene: 10. In nucleotides, the CDR3 is TGTGCCAGCAGCGTAGCGTCAGACAGGGGGCTAGGCGGCTACACCTTC. It specifies CASSVASDRGLGGYTF.

V and J are TRBV19 and TRBJ2-3; D call uncertain. Trimming cost V 5 bases and J 6 bases, with 6 bases left between them. Germline-derived CDR1 and CDR2 are LNHDA and SQIVND (reference sequence). The CDR3 covers 11 residues. This CDR3 is CASSSLDTQYF. Here the CDR3 DNA reads TGTGCCAGTAGTTCTTTGGATACGCAGTATTTT.

The chain couples TRBV30 to TRBJ1-5; D call uncertain. There are 13 residues in the CDR3. Trimming took 4 bases from V and 2 from J, leaving 9 bases between them. From germline, CDR1 is GTSNPN and CDR2 SVGIG (reference sequence). The CDR3 DNA reads TGTGCCTGGAACGGACTAGGCAATCAGCCCCAGCATTTT. It is translated as CAWNGLGNQPQHF.

This rearrangement joins TRBV9 to TRBJ2-2, with D tentatively TRBD2 (6 bases). Deletions cut 3 bases from V and 7 bases from J, with 10 bases between. Germline V gene lookup returns CDR1 SGDLS and CDR2 YYNGEE. The CDR3 contains 13 residues. Here the CDR3 DNA reads TGTGCCAGCAGCGCTAGGAGGGGCGGGGAGCTGTTTTTT. Its protein product is CASSARRGGELFF.

V is TRBV19 and J is TRBJ2-2; the match to TRBD2 covers 9 bases. The CDR3 length is 16 residues. V shed 6 bases and J 0 bases; nucleotides not matched to a gene: 5. Germline V gene lookup returns CDR1 LNHDA and CDR2 SQIVND (reference sequence). In nucleotides, the CDR3 is TGTGCCAGTAGGATTAGCGGGAGAACGAACACCGGGGAGCTGTTTTTT. Protein product: CASRISGRTNTGELFF. Complete variable domain (other parts from reference TRBV19 and TRBJ2-2): DGGITQSPKYLFRKEGQNVTLSCEQNLNHDAMYWYRQDPGQGLRLIYYSQIVNDFQKGDIAEGYSVSREKKESFPLTVTSAQKNPTAFYLCASRISGRTNTGELFFGEGSRLTVL.

The chain has TRBV13 and TRBJ2-5, with 7 bases matching TRBD2. There are 19 residues in the CDR3. Germline trimming cut 0 bases from V and 5 bases from J; bases unmatched to any gene: 18. In germline, CDR1 is PRHDT, CDR2 FYEKMQ (reference sequence). CDR3 sequence reads: CASSLGPRVGRELLETQYF. CDR3 coding DNA: TGTGCCAGCAGCTTAGGGCCGAGAGTTGGGCGGGAGCTGCTGGAGACCCAGTACTTC. The whole variable domain, filled in from reference TRBV13 and TRBJ2-5, reads AAGVIQSPRHLIKEKRETATLKCYPIPRHDTVYWYQQGPGQDPQFLISFYEKMQSDKGSIPDRFSAQQFSDYHSELNMSSLELGDSALYFCASSLGPRVGRELLETQYFGPGTRLLVL.

J is TRBJ1-1 and V is TRBV10-3, with D possibly being TRBD1 (6 bases). Germline assignment: CDR1 ENHRY and CDR2 SYGVKD. The V gene lost 3 bases and the J gene lost 2 bases, with 13 bases spanning the gap. CDR3 length: 15 residues. CDR3 residues: CAISEQGSLNTEAFF. The CDR3 nucleotides are TGTGCCATCAGTGAACAGGGCTCATTAAACACTGAAGCTTTCTTT.

This chain joins TRBV28 and TRBJ2-5; D is perhaps TRBD2 (5 bases). Between the trimmed V and J ends, which lost 3 bases and 5 bases, there was a span of 19 bases. Germline CDR1 is MDHEN and CDR2 is SYDVKM. The CDR3 has 16 amino acids. CDR3 sequence: CASSLYTRKLGETQYF. In nucleotides, the CDR3 is TGTGCCAGCAGTTTGTACACTAGGAAGCTAGGGGAGACCCAGTACTTC.

The chain couples TRBV2 to TRBJ2-6; D is undetermined. This CDR3 comprises 16 residues. Looked up from germline, CDR1 is SNHLY and CDR2 is FYNNEI. Trimming stripped 3 bases from V and 2 bases from J, with 11 bases between. CDR3 nucleotides: TGTGCCAGCAGTGATTTGTGGGCAGCTGGGGCCAACGTCCTGACTTTC. Translating it yields CASSDLWAAGANVLTF. The full variable domain, rest sourced from reference TRBV2 and TRBJ2-6, is EPEVTQTPSHQVTQMGQEVILRCVPISNHLYFYWYRQILGQKVEFLVSFYNNEISEKSEIFDDQFSVERPDGSNFTLKIRSTKLEDSAMYFCASSDLWAAGANVLTFGAGSRLTVL.

In its sample, this clone was seen a few times. The chain recombines TRBV6-6 with TRBJ2-3, with D unresolved. The germline gives CDR1 MNHNY, CDR2 SVGAGI (reference sequence). V lost 2 bases, J lost 2 bases, and 8 bases lay in between. The CDR3 covers 14 residues. CDR3 sequence reads: CASSYDGLTDTQYF. DNA for the CDR3: TGTGCCAGCAGTTACGATGGCCTCACAGATACGCAGTATTTT.

The count of this clone is one. The chain is built from TRBV27 and TRBJ2-1; the D is unclear. Germline-derived CDR1 and CDR2 are MNHEY and SMNVEV (reference sequence). Deletions cut 5 bases from V and 2 bases from J, with 13 bases between. The CDR3 consists of 15 residues. The CDR3 DNA reads TGTGCCAGCAGTCCCCGTAGTAGGCCCTACAATGAGCAGTTCTTC. Translated, it gives CASSPRSRPYNEQFF.

The chain joins TRBV28 to TRBJ2-7, with 11 positions matching TRBD1. CDR1 is MDHEN, CDR2 SYDVKM, per germline. This CDR3 spans 13 amino acids. The V segment lost 8 bases and the J segment 8 bases; nucleotides outside the gene matches: 8. This CDR3 reads CASEGQGVVKQYF. DNA of the CDR3: TGTGCCAGCGAGGGACAGGGGGTAGTCAAGCAGTACTTC.

This chain joins TRBV5-6 and TRBJ2-7, with TRBD1 matching over 8 bases. V lost 0 bases, J lost 3 bases, and 11 bases stayed unmatched. Germline-derived CDR1 and CDR2 are SGHDT and YYEEEE. There are 17 residues in the CDR3. The CDR3 DNA reads as TGTGCCAGCAGCTTGGTAAGAGGACCAGGGGGCTACTACGAGCAGTACTTC. This encodes CASSLVRGPGGYYEQYF.